One T cell receptor beta chain is described in this entry. The data were obtained in a study of blood T cell repertoires in COVID-19. Whole-study context: Donors in the United States, Italy and Spain gave samples during acute or convalescent COVID-19. From T cells, B-cell-depleted T cells, or PBMCs came the material, which was cDNA or gDNA.

The Seattle site enrolled patients during active infection and followed them longitudinally. Authors' data handling: From reference gene primer amplification, estimates of nucleated cell counts were derived. Produced via immunoSEQ multiplex PCR; TCRdb's table is partial and in-frame only. V, J and clone size were drawn from that table, and D and trimming were deduced from the DNA. The table shows more than 200,000 clones, with about nine tenths occurring only once. This CDR3 contains 16 residues. The V gene lost 0 bases and the J gene lost 0 bases, with 11 bases spanning the gap. CDR1 is SGHRS and CDR2 is YFSETQ in the germline V gene.

This TCR was recovered from a woman in her thirties with COVID-19, enrolled during active disease. The sequenced material came from peripheral blood. The J gene is TRBJ2-3, the V gene TRBV5-1; a weak D match, TRBD2 (6 bases). CDR3 amino acids: CASSLDGGLSTDTQYF. For the CDR3, the DNA is TGCGCCAGCAGCTTGGACGGGGGACTTAGCACAGATACGCAGTATTTT.